This paragraph reports one TCR beta chain. Germline CDR1 is SGHTA and CDR2 is FQGTGA. The CDR3 contains 15 residues. J was trimmed by 8 bases and V by 3 bases; bases with no gene match: 7. The sample comes from a study of OX40 agonist ivuxolimab in advanced cancers. Libraries were prepared by immunoSEQ multiplex PCR; TCRdb keeps only in-frame clonotypes and omits some of them. The top ten clones hold around 0.54% of a sample with about 93,000 clones, around 92% of them seen once. The clonotype comes from an adult with an advanced solid tumor such as melanoma, head and neck, liver or kidney cancer. The input for sequencing was CD4+ or CD8+ T cells sorted from blood, taken in a trial of the OX40 agonist ivuxolimab. The chain has TRBV7-3 and TRBJ2-1; TRBD2 matches at 10 bases. This CDR3 is CASSLGLASSDEQFF. CDR3 DNA sequence: TGTGCCAGCAGCTTGGGACTAGCGTCCTCCGATGAGCAGTTCTTC.